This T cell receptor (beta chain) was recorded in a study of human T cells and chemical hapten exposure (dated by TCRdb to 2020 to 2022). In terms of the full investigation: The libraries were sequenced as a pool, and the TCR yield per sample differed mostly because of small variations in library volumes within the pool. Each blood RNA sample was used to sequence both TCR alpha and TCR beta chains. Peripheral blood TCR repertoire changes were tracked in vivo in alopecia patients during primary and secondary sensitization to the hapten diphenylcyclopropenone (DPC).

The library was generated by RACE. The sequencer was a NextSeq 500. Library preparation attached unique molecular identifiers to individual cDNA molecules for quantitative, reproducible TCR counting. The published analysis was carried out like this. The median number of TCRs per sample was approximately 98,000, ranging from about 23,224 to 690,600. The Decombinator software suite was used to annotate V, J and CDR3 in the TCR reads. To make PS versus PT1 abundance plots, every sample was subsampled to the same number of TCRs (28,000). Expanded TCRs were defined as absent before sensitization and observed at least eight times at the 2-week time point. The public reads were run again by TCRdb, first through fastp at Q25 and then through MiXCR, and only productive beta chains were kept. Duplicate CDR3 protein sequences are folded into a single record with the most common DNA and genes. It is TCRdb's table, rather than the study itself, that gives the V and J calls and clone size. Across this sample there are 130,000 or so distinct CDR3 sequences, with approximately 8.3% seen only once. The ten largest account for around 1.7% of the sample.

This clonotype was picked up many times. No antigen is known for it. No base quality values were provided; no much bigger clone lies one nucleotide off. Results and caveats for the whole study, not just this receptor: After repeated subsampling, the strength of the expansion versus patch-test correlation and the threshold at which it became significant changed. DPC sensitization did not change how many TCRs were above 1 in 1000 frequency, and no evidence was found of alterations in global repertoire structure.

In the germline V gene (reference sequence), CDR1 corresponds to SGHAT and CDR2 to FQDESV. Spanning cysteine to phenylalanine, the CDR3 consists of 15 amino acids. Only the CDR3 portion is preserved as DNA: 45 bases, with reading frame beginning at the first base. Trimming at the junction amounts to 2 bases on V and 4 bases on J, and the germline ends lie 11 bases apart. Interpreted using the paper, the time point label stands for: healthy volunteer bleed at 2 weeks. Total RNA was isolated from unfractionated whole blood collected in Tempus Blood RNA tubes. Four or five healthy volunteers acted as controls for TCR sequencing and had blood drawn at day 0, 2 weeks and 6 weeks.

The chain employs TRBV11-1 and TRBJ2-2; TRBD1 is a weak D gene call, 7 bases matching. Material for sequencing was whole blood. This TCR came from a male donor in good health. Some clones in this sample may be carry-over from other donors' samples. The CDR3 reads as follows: CASSLTGEVTGELFF. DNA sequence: TGTGCCAGCAGCTTAACAGGGGAGGTCACCGGGGAGCTGTTTTTT.